The following is a TCR beta chain sequence with its context. Its cognate antigen is unknown. Assay version v3.0 of immunoSEQ was used, and it was run at survey level. The data were produced by immunoSEQ multiplex PCR, yet TCRdb's version contains in-frame clones alone and is incomplete. This table holds under 35,000 clones, around nine tenths found once. CDR1 and CDR2 from the germline V gene are MNHNS and SASEGT. The CDR3 has 15 amino acids. J gave up 5 bases and V 0 bases, and 3 bases lay outside the gene matches. The sample is drawn from a study of long-term antiretroviral therapy in people with HIV. Study outcomes and limitations: All time points showed a repertoire dominated by clones expanded before ART.

Treatment for all HIV-infected participants took place in the United States. The samples, holding roughly 1-11 million cryopreserved PBMC, were thawed before DNA extraction was carried out. Sequencing was performed on unsorted PBMCs, taken 1.1 years after starting antiretroviral therapy. The receptor was derived from a man aged 18 to 35 with HIV. The chain carries TRBV6-1 and TRBJ2-7; 11 nucleotides agree with TRBD2. The CDR3 protein is CASSEATSGGHEQYF. For the CDR3, the DNA is TGTGCCAGCAGTGAAGCCACTAGCGGGGGCCACGAGCAGTACTTC.